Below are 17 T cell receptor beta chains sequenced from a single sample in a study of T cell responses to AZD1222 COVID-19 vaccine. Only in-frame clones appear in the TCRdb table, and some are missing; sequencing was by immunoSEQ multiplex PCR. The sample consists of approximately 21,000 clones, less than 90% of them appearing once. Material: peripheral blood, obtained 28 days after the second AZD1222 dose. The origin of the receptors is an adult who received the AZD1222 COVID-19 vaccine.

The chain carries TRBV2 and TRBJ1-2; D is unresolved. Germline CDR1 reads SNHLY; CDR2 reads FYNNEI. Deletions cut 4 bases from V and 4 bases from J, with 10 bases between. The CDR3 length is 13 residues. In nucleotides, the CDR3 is TGTGCCAGCAGTGTTAGGGCGGGCTATGGCTACACCTTC. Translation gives CASSVRAGYGYTF.

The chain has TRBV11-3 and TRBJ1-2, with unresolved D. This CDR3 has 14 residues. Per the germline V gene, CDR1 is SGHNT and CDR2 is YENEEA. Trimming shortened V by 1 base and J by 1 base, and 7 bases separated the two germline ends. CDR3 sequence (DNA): TGTGCCAGCAGCTTAGCCGGGGATAACTATGGCTACACCTTC. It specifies CASSLAGDNYGYTF.

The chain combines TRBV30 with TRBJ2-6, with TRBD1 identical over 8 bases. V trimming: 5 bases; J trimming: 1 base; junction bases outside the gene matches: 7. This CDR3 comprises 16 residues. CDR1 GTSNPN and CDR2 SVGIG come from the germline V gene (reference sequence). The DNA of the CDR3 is TGTGCCTGGGCGGACAGGGTTAGGTCTGGGGCCAACGTCCTGACTTTC. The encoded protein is CAWADRVRSGANVLTF.

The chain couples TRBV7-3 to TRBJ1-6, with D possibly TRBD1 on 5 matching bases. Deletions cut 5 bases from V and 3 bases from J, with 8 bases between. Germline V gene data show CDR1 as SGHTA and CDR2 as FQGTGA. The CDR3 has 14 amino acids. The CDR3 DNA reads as TGTGCCAGCAGCCTCCAGGGCTATAATTCACCCCTCCACTTT. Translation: CASSLQGYNSPLHF.

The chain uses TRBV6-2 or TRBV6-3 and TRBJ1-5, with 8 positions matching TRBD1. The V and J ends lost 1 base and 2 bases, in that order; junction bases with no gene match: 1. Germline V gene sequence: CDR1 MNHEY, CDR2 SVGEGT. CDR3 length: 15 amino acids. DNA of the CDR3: TGTGCCAGCAGTTACTTACAGGGGGGCAATCAGCCCCAGCATTTT. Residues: CASSYLQGGNQPQHF.

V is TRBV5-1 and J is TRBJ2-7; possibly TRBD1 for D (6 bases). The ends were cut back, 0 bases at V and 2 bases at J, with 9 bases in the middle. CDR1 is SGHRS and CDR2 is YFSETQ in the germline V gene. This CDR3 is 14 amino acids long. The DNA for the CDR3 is TGCGCCAGCAGCTTGGCGGACAGCGCCTACGAGCAGTACTTC. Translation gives CASSLADSAYEQYF. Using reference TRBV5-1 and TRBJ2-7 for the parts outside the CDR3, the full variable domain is KAGVTQTPRYLIKTRGQQVTLSCSPISGHRSVSWYQQTPGQGLQFLFEYFSETQRNKGNFPGRFSGRQFSNSRSEMNVSTLELGDSALYLCASSLADSAYEQYFGPGTRLTVT.

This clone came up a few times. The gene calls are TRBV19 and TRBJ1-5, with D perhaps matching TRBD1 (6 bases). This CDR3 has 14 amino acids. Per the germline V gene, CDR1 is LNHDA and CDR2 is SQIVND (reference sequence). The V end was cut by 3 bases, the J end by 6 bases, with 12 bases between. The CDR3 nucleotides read TGTGCCAGTAGTATCTTGCAGGGGCTTCAGCCCCAGCATTTT. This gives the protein CASSILQGLQPQHF.

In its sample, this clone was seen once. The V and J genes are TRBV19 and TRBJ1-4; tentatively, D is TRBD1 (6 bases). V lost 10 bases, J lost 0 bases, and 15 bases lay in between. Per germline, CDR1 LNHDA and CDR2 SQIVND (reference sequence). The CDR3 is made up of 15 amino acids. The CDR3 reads CATKDSPATNEKLFF. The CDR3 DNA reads TGTGCCACTAAGGACAGTCCTGCAACTAATGAAAAACTGTTTTTT.

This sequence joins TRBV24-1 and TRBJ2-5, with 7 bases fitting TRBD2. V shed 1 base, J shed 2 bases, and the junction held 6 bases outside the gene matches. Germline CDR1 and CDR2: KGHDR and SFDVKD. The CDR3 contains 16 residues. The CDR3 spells CATSDFAGEDQETQYF. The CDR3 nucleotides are TGTGCCACCAGTGATTTCGCGGGAGAGGATCAAGAGACCCAGTACTTC.

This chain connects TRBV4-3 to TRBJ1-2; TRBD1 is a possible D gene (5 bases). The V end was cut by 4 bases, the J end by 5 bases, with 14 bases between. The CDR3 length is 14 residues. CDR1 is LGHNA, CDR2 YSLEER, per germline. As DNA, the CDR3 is TGCGCCAGCAGCCGCCAGTCGGGGGGGTATGGCTACACCTTC. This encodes CASSRQSGGYGYTF.

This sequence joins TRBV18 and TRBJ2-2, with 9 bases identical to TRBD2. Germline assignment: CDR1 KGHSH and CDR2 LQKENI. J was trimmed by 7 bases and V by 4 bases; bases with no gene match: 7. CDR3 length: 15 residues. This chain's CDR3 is CASSLRTSDGGELFF. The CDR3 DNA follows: TGTGCCAGCTCACTCAGGACTAGCGATGGCGGGGAGCTGTTTTTT.

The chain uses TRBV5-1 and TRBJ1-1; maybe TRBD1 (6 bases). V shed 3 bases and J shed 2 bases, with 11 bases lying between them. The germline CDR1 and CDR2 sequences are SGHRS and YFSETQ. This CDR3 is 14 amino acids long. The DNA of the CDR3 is TGCGCCAGCAGCTCCCTACAGGGAAACACTGAAGCTTTCTTT. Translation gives CASSSLQGNTEAFF. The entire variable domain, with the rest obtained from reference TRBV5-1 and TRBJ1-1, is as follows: KAGVTQTPRYLIKTRGQQVTLSCSPISGHRSVSWYQQTPGQGLQFLFEYFSETQRNKGNFPGRFSGRQFSNSRSEMNVSTLELGDSALYLCASSSLQGNTEAFFGQGTRLTVV.

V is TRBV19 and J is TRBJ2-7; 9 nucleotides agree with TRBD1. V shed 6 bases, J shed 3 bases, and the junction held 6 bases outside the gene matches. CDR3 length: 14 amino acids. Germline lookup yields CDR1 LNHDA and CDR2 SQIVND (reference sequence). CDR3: CASSIGTGLYEQYF. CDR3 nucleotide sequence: TGTGCCAGTAGCATCGGGACAGGGCTCTACGAGCAGTACTTC.

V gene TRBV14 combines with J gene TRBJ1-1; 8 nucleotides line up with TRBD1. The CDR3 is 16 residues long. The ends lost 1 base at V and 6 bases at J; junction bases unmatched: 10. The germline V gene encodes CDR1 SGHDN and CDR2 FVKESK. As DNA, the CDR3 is TGTGCCAGCAGCCAAGCGACAGGGGTTTCGCGCGCTGAAGCTTTCTTT. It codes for CASSQATGVSRAEAFF.

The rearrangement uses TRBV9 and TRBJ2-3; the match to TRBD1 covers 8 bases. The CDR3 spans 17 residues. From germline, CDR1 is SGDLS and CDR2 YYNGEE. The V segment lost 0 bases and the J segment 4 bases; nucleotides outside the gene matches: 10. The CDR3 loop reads CASSVAVAGGYPDTQYF. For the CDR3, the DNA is TGTGCCAGCAGCGTAGCTGTGGCAGGGGGCTATCCAGATACGCAGTATTTT.

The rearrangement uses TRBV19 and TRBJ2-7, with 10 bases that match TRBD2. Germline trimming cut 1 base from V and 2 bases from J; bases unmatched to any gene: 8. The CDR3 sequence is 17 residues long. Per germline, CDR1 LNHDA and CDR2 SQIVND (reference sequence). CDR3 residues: CASSIAGSGTSAYEQYF. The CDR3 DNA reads TGTGCCAGTAGTATAGCAGGATCCGGGACTAGCGCCTACGAGCAGTACTTC.

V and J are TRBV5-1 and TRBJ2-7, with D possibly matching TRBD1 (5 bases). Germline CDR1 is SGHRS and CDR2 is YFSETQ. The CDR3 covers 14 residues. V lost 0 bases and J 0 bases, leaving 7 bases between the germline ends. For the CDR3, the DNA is TGCGCCAGCAGCTTGGGACAGCTCTCCTACGAGCAGTACTTC. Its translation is CASSLGQLSYEQYF.